These T cell receptor beta chains were read from a single sample in a study of shared clonotypes between healthy human individuals. The method was immunoSEQ multiplex PCR; TCRdb's version includes in-frame clones alone and lacks a portion of them. The sample holds roughly 380,000 clones, 96% seen once. The source material was memory CD8+ T cells sorted from blood. Every receptor here comes from a man aged 25-45 years in good health. CDR3s include the opening cysteine and the closing phenylalanine or tryptophan. The size field is filled for only some rows; it gives once, few, many or a size class.

size | J | V | length | CDR3
once | TRBJ2-1 | TRBV6-6 | 12 | CASSSPGTGAFF
NA | TRBJ1-3 | TRBV6-1 | 15 | CASSAHQGDGNTIYF
NA | TRBJ2-7 | TRBV5-5 | 14 | CASSLGGLSYEQYF
NA | TRBJ1-5 | TRBV30 | 13 | CAWSTGGGQPQHF
NA | TRBJ2-7 | TRBV21-1 | 15 | CASTIGTSGYYEQYF
NA | TRBJ1-3 | TRBV7-9 | 15 | CASSRTGDSGNTIYF
NA | TRBJ2-7 | TRBV7-8 | 15 | CASSVTGLLSYEQYF
NA | TRBJ2-5 | TRBV7-9 | 16 | CASSLGLAAFQETQYF
NA | TRBJ1-5 | TRBV6-4 | 15 | CASSDNRGQYQPQHF
NA | TRBJ1-2 | TRBV27 | 14 | CASSLRGKGYGYTF
NA | TRBJ2-7 | TRBV4-2 | 15 | CASSQVAAGSYEQYF
NA | TRBJ2-2 | TRBV12-5 | 15 | CASGGDRTNTGELFF
NA | TRBJ2-7 | TRBV6-6 | 14 | CASSYPTSAYEQYF
NA | TRBJ2-1 | TRBV7-6 | 15 | CASSLVSGGRDEQFF
NA | TRBJ2-7 | TRBV6-1 | 12 | CASSFNSYEQYF
NA | TRBJ2-5 | TRBV6-1 | 12 | CASSRGEETQYF
NA | TRBJ2-3 | TRBV19 | 14 | CASSTTFLTDTQYF
NA | TRBJ1-1 | TRBV29-1 | 15 | CSVSSGWGMNTEAFF
few | TRBJ2-7 | TRBV5-1 | 11 | CASSYTYEQYF
NA | TRBJ2-7 | TRBV11-2 | 18 | CASSFAPTSARSSYEQYF
NA | TRBJ2-2 | TRBV5-6 | 15 | CASSLVRGLAGELFF
NA | TRBJ1-4 | TRBV27 | 16 | CASSFLSGSTNEKLFF
NA | TRBJ2-2 | TRBV6-6 | 12 | CASSYPEGELFF
NA | TRBJ2-7 | TRBV11-2 | 14 | CASSPRQTYGEQYF
NA | TRBJ1-1 | TRBV6-5 | 14 | CASSYGGRNTEAFF
NA | TRBJ2-6 | TRBV11-1 | 13 | CASSLSGANVLTF
NA | TRBJ2-5 | TRBV10-3 | 19 | CAISAHRAGLAGRQETQYF
NA | TRBJ1-1 | TRBV19 | 13 | CASSMSGVTEAFF
NA | TRBJ1-2 | TRBV6-9 | 16 | CASSYLVQDSPTGYTF
NA | TRBJ1-3 | TRBV27 | 17 | CASSRTGGSSSGNTIYF
NA | TRBJ2-7 | TRBV6-5 | 15 | CASSYRDSWSYEQYF
NA | TRBJ2-1 | TRBV11-2 | 11 | CASSFFPHQFF
NA | TRBJ2-3 | TRBV10-2 | 12 | CGTSASTDTQYF
NA | TRBJ1-3 | TRBV30 | 13 | CAWTGGGGNTIYF
NA | TRBJ2-3 | TRBV10-3 | 16 | CAISDPTQGALDTQYF
NA | TRBJ2-3 | TRBV28 | 12 | CASSFTGPTQYF
NA | TRBJ1-5 | TRBV15 | 15 | CATSRDMDPAQPQHF
NA | TRBJ2-5 | TRBV7-6 | 13 | CASSPDTARTQYF
NA | TRBJ2-1 | TRBV9 | 16 | CASSVAPAGTYNEQFF
NA | TRBJ2-5 | TRBV15 | 13 | CATTARGKETQYF
NA | TRBJ2-3 | TRBV5-4 | 12 | CASSSNTDTQYF
NA | TRBJ2-3 | TRBV6-4 | 13 | CASSDRSTDTQYF
NA | TRBJ2-5 | TRBV28 | 15 | CASSRSTGAKETQYF
once | TRBJ1-2 | TRBV5-4 | 16 | CASSLGQQGLNYGYTF
NA | TRBJ2-3 | TRBV7-9 | 14 | CASSLVRIAGEEYF
NA | TRBJ2-2 | TRBV5-4 | 18 | CASSFFVPSGRVAGELFF
once | TRBJ2-7 | TRBV2 | 11 | CASSRSYEQYF
NA | TRBJ1-2 | TRBV7-2 | 14 | CASSLARRNYGYTF